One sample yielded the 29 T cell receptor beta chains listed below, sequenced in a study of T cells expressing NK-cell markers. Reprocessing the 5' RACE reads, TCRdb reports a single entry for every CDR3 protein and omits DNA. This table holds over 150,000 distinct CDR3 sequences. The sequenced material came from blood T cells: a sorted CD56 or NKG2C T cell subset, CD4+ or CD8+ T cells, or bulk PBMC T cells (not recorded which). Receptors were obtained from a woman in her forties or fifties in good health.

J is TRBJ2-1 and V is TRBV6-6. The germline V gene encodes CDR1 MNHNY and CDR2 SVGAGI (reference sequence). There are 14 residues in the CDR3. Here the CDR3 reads CASSDLEHYNEQFF.

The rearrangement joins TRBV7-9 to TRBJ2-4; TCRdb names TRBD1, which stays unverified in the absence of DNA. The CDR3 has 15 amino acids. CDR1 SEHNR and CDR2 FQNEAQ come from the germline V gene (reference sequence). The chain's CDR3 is CASSLVGGAKNIQYF.

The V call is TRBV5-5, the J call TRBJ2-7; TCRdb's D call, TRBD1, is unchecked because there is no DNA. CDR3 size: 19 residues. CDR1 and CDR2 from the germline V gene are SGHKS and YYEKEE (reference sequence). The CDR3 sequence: CASSFRHRDRGSNSYEQYF.

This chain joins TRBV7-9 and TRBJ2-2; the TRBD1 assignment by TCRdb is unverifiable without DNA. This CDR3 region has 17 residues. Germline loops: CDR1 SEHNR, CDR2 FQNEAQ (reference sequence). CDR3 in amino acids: CASSPWGGHSNTGELFF.

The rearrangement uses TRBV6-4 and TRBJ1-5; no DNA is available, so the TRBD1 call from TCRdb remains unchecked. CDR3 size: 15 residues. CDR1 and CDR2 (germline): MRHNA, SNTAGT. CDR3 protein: CASSITGSANQPQHF.

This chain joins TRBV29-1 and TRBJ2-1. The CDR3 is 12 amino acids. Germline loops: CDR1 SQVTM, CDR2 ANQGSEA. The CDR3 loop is CSVENLYNEQFF.

The CDR3 sequence: CASSEAEGLSSYEQYF. The chain couples TRBV6-1 to TRBJ2-7; TCRdb indicates TRBD2, and absent DNA this call remains unverified. This CDR3 is 16 amino acids long. Germline-derived CDR1 and CDR2 are MNHNS and SASEGT.

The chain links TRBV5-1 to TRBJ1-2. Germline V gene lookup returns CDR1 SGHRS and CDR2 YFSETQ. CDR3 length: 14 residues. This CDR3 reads CASSLDGPPDGYTF.

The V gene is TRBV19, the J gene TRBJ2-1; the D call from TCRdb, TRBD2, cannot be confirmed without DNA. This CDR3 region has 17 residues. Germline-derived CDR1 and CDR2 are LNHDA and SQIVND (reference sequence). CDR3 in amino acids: CASSNGMGGGTYNEQFF.

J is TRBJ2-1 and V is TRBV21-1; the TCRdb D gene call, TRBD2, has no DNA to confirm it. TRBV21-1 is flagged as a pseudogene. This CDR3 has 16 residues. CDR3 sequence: CASSKVTSGSIYEQFF.

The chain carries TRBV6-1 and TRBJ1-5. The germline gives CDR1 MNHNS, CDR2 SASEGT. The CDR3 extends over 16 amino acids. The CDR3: CASSEADPELNQPQHF.

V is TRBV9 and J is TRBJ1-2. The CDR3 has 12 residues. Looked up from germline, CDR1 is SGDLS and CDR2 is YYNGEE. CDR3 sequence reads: CASSVADYGYTF.

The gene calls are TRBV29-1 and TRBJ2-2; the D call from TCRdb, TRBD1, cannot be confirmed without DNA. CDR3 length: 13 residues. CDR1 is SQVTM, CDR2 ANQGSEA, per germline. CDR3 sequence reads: CSVLPGRTGELFF.

The CDR3: CATGLISSGNTIYF. This chain joins TRBV6-1 and TRBJ1-3. The V gene's germline CDR1 is MNHNS and CDR2 SASEGT. The CDR3 sequence is 14 residues long.

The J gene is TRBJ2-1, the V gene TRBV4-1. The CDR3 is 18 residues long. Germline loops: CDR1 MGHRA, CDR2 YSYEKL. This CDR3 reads CASSQDLEEREGLNEQFF.

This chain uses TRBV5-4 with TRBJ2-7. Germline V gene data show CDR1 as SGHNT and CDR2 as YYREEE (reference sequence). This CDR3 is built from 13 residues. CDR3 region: CASSAQGPYEQYF. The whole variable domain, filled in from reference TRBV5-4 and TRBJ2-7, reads ETGVTQSPTHLIKTRGQQVTLRCSSQSGHNTVSWYQQALGQGPQFIFQYYREEENGRGNFPPRFSGLQFPNYSSELNVNALELDDSALYLCASSAQGPYEQYFGPGTRLTVT.

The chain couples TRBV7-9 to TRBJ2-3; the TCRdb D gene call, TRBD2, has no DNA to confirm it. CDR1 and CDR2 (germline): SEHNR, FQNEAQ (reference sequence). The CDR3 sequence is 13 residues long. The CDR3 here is CASRTSGTDTQYF.

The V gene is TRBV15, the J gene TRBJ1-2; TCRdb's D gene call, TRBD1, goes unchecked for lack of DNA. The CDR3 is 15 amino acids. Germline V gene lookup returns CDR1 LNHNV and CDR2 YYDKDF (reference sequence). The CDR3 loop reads CATSRDRGIFYGYTF. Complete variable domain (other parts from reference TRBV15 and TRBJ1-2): DAMVIQNPRYQVTQFGKPVTLSCSQTLNHNVMYWYQQKSSQAPKLLFHYYDKDFNNEADTPDNFQSRRPNTSFCFLDIRSPGLGDTAMYLCATSRDRGIFYGYTFGSGTRLTVV.

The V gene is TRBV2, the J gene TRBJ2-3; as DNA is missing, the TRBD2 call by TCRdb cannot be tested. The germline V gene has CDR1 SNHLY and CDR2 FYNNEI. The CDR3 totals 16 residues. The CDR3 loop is CASLRPSGGTTDTQYF.

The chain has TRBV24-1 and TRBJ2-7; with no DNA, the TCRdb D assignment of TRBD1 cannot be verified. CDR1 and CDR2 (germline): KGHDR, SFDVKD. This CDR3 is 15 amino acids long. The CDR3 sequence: CATSDPRDSYYEQYF.

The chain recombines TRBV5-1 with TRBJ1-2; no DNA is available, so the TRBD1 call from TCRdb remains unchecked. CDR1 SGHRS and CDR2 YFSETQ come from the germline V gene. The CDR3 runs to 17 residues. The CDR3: CASSFRWTRIRNYGYTF. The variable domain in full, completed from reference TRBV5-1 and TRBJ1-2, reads KAGVTQTPRYLIKTRGQQVTLSCSPISGHRSVSWYQQTPGQGLQFLFEYFSETQRNKGNFPGRFSGRQFSNSRSEMNVSTLELGDSALYLCASSFRWTRIRNYGYTFGSGTRLTVV.

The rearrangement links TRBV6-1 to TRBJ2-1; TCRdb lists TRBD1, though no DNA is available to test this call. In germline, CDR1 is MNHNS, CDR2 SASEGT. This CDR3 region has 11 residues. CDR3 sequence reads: CAISIGGTPFF.

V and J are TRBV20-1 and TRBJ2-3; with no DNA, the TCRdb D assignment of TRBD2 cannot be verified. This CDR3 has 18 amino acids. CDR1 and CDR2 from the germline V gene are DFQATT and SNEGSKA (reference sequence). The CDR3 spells CSARDSGTSGNKAFTQYF.

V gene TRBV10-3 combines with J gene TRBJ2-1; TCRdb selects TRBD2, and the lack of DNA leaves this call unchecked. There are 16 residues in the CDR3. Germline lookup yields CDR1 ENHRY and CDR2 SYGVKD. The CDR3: CAISESSLAAYNEQFF.

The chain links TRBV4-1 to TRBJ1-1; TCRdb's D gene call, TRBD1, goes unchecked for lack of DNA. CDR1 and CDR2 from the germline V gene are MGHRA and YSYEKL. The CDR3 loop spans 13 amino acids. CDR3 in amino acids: CASSLDRVDEAFF.

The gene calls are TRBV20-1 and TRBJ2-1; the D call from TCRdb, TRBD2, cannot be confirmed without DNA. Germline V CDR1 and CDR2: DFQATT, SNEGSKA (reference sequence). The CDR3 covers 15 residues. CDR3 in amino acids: CSAIRAGGPYNEQFF.

CDR3 amino acids: CASSIPVGYNEQFF. This chain uses TRBV19 with TRBJ2-1; with no DNA, the TCRdb D assignment of TRBD1 cannot be verified. This CDR3 is 14 amino acids long. Germline V CDR1 and CDR2: LNHDA, SQIVND (reference sequence).

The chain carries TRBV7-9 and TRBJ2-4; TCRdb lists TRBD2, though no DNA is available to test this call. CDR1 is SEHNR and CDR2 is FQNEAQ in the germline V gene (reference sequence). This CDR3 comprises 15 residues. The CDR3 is CASSTTSGRANIQYF.

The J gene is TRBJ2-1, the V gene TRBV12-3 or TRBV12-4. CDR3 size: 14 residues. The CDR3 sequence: CASGFGGIYNEQFF.